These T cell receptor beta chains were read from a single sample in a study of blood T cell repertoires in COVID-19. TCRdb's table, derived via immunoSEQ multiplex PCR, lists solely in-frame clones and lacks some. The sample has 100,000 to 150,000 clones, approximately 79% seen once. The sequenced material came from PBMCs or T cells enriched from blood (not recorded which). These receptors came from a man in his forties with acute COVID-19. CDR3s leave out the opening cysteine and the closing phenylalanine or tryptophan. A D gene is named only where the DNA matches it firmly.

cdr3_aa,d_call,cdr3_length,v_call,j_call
AIPAGGNTGELF,TRBD1,12,TRBV5-4,TRBJ2-2
ASSQFSRLAGGSYNEQF,TRBD2,17,TRBV3-1/TRBV3-2,TRBJ2-1
ASSQNSGGEQY,-,11,TRBV16,TRBJ2-7
ASSLDGQGFNTEAF,TRBD1,14,TRBV5-1,TRBJ1-1
ASSHQNLLH,-,9,TRBV16,TRBJ1-6
ASSSGTGGPQH,TRBD1,11,TRBV10-2,TRBJ1-5
ASSLEDRGGNNEQF,-,14,TRBV11-1,TRBJ2-1
ASSYAANQPQH,-,11,TRBV6-5,TRBJ1-5
ASSPGLAGAQYEQY,TRBD2,14,TRBV5-1,TRBJ2-7
ASSLSAGALYEQY,-,13,TRBV11-2,TRBJ2-7
ASSLEGMVRGLGTEAF,-,16,TRBV7-9,TRBJ1-1
ASTPGGSSYGYT,-,12,TRBV3-1/TRBV3-2,TRBJ1-2
ASIGTGWSEQY,TRBD1,11,TRBV7-9,TRBJ2-7
AISGQGAINPQH,TRBD1,12,TRBV10-3,TRBJ1-5
ASRAGGPSPEQF,TRBD2,12,TRBV2,TRBJ2-1
ASSFGTGTEAF,TRBD1,11,TRBV7-9,TRBJ1-1
ASSSQDQPQH,-,10,TRBV7-9,TRBJ1-5
ASSPDRASPNNQPQH,TRBD1,15,TRBV4-2,TRBJ1-5
SVEDKAGWY,-,9,TRBV29-1,TRBJ2-7
ASRAQLDGEQF,-,11,TRBV6-5,TRBJ2-1
ASSLEPRETQY,-,11,TRBV7-9,TRBJ2-5
AWSVDTAGLGYNEQF,TRBD2,15,TRBV30,TRBJ2-1
ASSEYLAPPRY,-,11,TRBV25-1,TRBJ2-7
ASSLTSGPSYEQY,-,13,TRBV7-3,TRBJ2-7
ASKLQRGTEAF,-,11,TRBV7-3,TRBJ1-1
ASSLDSLNEKLF,-,12,TRBV5-4,TRBJ1-4
ASSLSWVAGGSETQY,TRBD2,15,TRBV27,TRBJ2-5
ASSYRDSMNEQF,TRBD1,12,TRBV6-5,TRBJ2-1
ASLPGYSNTEAF,-,12,TRBV6-5,TRBJ1-1
ASSKLADQETQY,TRBD2,12,TRBV6-2/TRBV6-3,TRBJ2-5
ASSEIGGTDYEQY,-,13,TRBV25-1,TRBJ2-7
ASSLTSGRGNTEAF,-,14,TRBV11-2,TRBJ1-1
ASSLPTSYNEQF,-,12,TRBV2,TRBJ2-1
ASSDLTRGKHEQY,-,13,TRBV6-1,TRBJ2-7
ASSSHYRGDYGYT,-,13,TRBV28,TRBJ1-2